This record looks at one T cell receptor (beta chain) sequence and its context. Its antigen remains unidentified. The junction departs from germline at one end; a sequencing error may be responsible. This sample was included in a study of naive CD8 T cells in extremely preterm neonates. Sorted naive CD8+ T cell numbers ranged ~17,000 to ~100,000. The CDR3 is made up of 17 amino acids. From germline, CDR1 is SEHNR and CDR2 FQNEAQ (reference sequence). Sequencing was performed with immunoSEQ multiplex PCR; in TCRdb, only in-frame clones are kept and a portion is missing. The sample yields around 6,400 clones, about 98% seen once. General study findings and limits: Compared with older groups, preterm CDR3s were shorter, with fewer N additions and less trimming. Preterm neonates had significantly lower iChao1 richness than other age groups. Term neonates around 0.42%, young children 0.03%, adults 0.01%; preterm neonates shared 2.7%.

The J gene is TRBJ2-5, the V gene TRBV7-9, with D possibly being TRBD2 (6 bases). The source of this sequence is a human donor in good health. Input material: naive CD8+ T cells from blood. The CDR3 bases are TGTGCCAGCAGCTTAGGTGGGAGGCTAGACTACCAAGATACCCAGTACTTC. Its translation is CASSLGGRLDYQDTQYF.